The 21 T cell receptor beta chains reported below all come from one sample, sequenced in a study of T cells in Graves' hyperthyroidism and ophthalmopathy. Amplified TCR beta CDR3 regions came from RNA transcripts. Researchers ran a first-round RT-PCR on the TCR CDR3 using the HTBI primer set. Each CDR3 protein gets one entry after TCRdb re-called the multiplex PCR reads with MiXCR. This sample yields a few hundred thousand distinct CDR3 sequences, of which about 15% are seen a single time; approximately 30% belongs to the top ten. The sequenced material came from blood. The receptors shown here come from a woman in her twenties or thirties with Graves' hyperthyroidism.

The chain recombines TRBV5-1 with TRBJ2-2; weak D call: TRBD2 (5 bases). Between the trimmed V and J ends, which lost 0 bases and 7 bases, there was a span of 7 bases. This CDR3 has 13 residues. Germline V gives CDR1 SGHRS, CDR2 YFSETQ. CDR3 bases: TGCGCCAGCAGCTTGGCCGGGATCGGGGAGCTGTTTTTT. It specifies CASSLAGIGELFF.

This clonotype was recorded many times. J is TRBJ2-7 and V is TRBV20-1; 8 bases are shared with TRBD2. CDR1 and CDR2 from the germline V gene are DFQATT and SNEGSKA (reference sequence). The junction had 11 bases not matched to a gene; V was cut back by 6 bases and J by 1 base. This CDR3 spans 15 amino acids. This chain's CDR3 is CSADRVAGLSYEQYF. DNA for the CDR3: TGCAGTGCCGATAGGGTAGCGGGGCTTTCCTACGAGCAGTACTTC.

This clonotype has only a few counts. The gene calls are TRBV28 and TRBJ1-2; D unclear. Germline values: CDR1 MDHEN, CDR2 SYDVKM. The CDR3 has 14 residues. The V end lost 2 bases, the J end lost 5 bases, and 12 bases lay between the germline ends. The CDR3, as DNA: TGTGCCAGCAGTTTAATAGGACTGACTTATGGCTACACCTTC. Protein product: CASSLIGLTYGYTF.

In its sample, this clonotype was seen a few times. The chain couples TRBV6-2 or TRBV6-3 to TRBJ2-2; D is unclear. CDR3 length: 14 amino acids. Between the trimmed V and J ends, which lost 7 bases and 5 bases, there was a span of 14 bases. Germline V lookup: CDR1 MNHEY, CDR2 SVGEGT. The CDR3 loop reads CASTKEVWTGELFF. The CDR3, as DNA: TGTGCCAGCACAAAAGAAGTTTGGACCGGGGAGCTGTTTTTT.

This clonotype was seen a few times. The rearrangement joins TRBV5-1 to TRBJ2-2; tentatively, D is TRBD2 (6 bases). The CDR3 loop spans 14 amino acids. Trimming removed 4 bases at V and 2 bases at J, with 9 bases between. Per germline, CDR1 SGHRS and CDR2 YFSETQ. The CDR3 DNA is TGCGCCAGCAGCCCGGAGGGTAACACCGGGGAGCTGTTTTTT. Translating it yields CASSPEGNTGELFF.

This clonotype was seen at least ten times. The CDR3 DNA sequence: TGTGCCAGCAGTGTTCTAGCGGGAGGCCGAGGGGTAGGGGATGAGCAGTTCTTC. As protein: CASSVLAGGRGVGDEQFF. The rearrangement links TRBV6-1 to TRBJ2-1; 11 nucleotides line up with TRBD2. With V trimmed by 4 bases and J by 8 bases, 16 bases remained unmatched. CDR3 size: 18 residues. In germline, CDR1 is MNHNS, CDR2 SASEGT.

This clonotype was seen many times. The gene calls are TRBV20-1 and TRBJ2-4; D possibly corresponds to TRBD2 (6 bases). V lost 0 bases, J lost 4 bases, and 10 bases lay in between. This CDR3 comprises 14 residues. The V gene's germline CDR1 is DFQATT and CDR2 SNEGSKA (reference sequence). DNA of the CDR3: TGCAGTGCTAGAGATCTTCGGGGGAAAAACATTCAGTACTTC. Translating gives CSARDLRGKNIQYF.

The sample holds a few counts of this clonotype. This CDR3 is CASSLEAGYNEKLFF. As DNA, the CDR3 is TGCGCCAGCAGCTTGGAGGCAGGGTATAATGAAAAACTGTTTTTT. The chain carries TRBV5-1 and TRBJ1-4, with D possibly being TRBD1 (5 bases). V was cut by 0 bases and J by 4 bases, with 10 bases left in between. Germline V gives CDR1 SGHRS, CDR2 YFSETQ. The length of the CDR3 is 15 residues.

This chain connects TRBV9 to TRBJ2-7; tentatively, D is TRBD1 (7 bases). The length of the CDR3 is 16 residues. Trimming left V 0 bases short and J 5 bases short, with 18 bases between. Germline V lookup: CDR1 SGDLS, CDR2 YYNGEE. The chain's CDR3 is CASSVDGGGGLDEQYF. Here the CDR3 DNA reads TGTGCCAGCAGCGTAGATGGAGGGGGCGGTTTAGACGAGCAGTACTTC.

The rearrangement joins TRBV7-9 to TRBJ2-1; 10 bases are shared with TRBD2. Germline CDR1 reads SEHNR; CDR2 reads FQNEAQ (reference sequence). The CDR3 extends over 23 amino acids. Trimming removed 4 bases from V and 2 bases from J; junction bases left unmatched: 26. As DNA, the CDR3 is TGTGCCAGCAGCTCTACGCAAAAAGGACTAGCGGATGGGACTTCAAAAACCTACAATGAGCAGTTCTTC. This translates into CASSSTQKGLADGTSKTYNEQFF.

To note about this clonotype: A read error may be the cause here, since a much bigger clone is one base away. The rearrangement links TRBV12-3 or TRBV12-4 to TRBJ2-7; D might be TRBD2 (5 bases). V gave up 6 bases and J gave up 2 bases, with 26 bases separating them. The CDR3 contains 18 residues. CDR3 DNA sequence: TGTGCCAGCAGCCCACCCCCGGGGATCTCGCCAAGCCCCTACGAGCAGTACTTC. Its translation: CASSPPPGISPSPYEQYF.

This clonotype showed up just a few times. The chain uses TRBV28 and TRBJ2-7; no reliable D call. The CDR3 has 14 residues. Germline CDR1 is MDHEN and CDR2 is SYDVKM. V lost 5 bases and J 0 bases, leaving 11 bases between the germline ends. CDR3 sequence reads: CASSRAVTSYEQYF. The CDR3, as DNA: TGTGCCAGCAGTAGGGCAGTGACCTCCTACGAGCAGTACTTC.

This clonotype has only a few counts. The chain combines TRBV13 with TRBJ1-5; tentatively, D is TRBD1 (5 bases). Trimming pared 3 bases from V and 6 bases from J, leaving 15 bases between. The CDR3 loop spans 15 amino acids. The germline gives CDR1 PRHDT, CDR2 FYEKMQ (reference sequence). This CDR3 reads CASSLSRGGGQPQHF. The CDR3 nucleotides read TGTGCCAGCAGCTTGAGTCGGGGGGGAGGTCAGCCCCAGCATTTT.

This clonotype turned up a few times. The CDR3 is CASSIVGQGEAFF. In DNA, the CDR3 is TGTGCCAGTAGTATTGTGGGGCAGGGGGAAGCTTTCTTT. The chain is built from TRBV19 and TRBJ1-1, with D maybe TRBD1 (6 bases). Germline V gives CDR1 LNHDA, CDR2 SQIVND (reference sequence). Trimming shortened V by 3 bases and J by 8 bases, and 13 bases separated the two germline ends. This CDR3 region has 13 residues.

This clonotype showed up just a few times. The CDR3 DNA follows: TGTGCCAGCAGCTTAGTATCCCGGGTCTCCTCTGGAAACACCATATATTTT. As protein: CASSLVSRVSSGNTIYF. V usage is TRBV11-2 and J usage is TRBJ1-3; D unclear. Trimming took 1 base from V and 0 from J, leaving 13 bases between them. The CDR3 length is 17 residues. In germline, CDR1 is SGHAT, CDR2 FQNNGV.

The CDR3 loop is CASSQGQGYQPQHF. CDR3 in DNA: TGTGCCAGCAGCCAAGGACAGGGCTATCAGCCCCAGCATTTT. The chain combines TRBV6-1 with TRBJ1-5, with 8 bases that match TRBD1. V lost 6 bases, J lost 5 bases, and 6 bases stayed unmatched. CDR1 and CDR2 (germline): MNHNS, SASEGT. The CDR3 is 14 residues long.

This clonotype was seen ten or more times. The V and J genes are TRBV7-8 and TRBJ2-7, with 7 bases that match TRBD1. This CDR3 contains 14 residues. Trimming removed 5 bases from V and 3 bases from J; junction bases left unmatched: 7. The germline gives CDR1 SGHVS, CDR2 FQNEAQ. CDR3 DNA: TGTGCCAGCAGCGGCCGGGACAGTTTCTACGAGCAGTACTTC. Its protein product is CASSGRDSFYEQYF. The entire variable domain, with the rest obtained from reference TRBV7-8 and TRBJ2-7, is as follows: GAGVSQSPRYKVAKRGQDVALRCDPISGHVSLFWYQQALGQGPEFLTYFQNEAQLDKSGLPSDRFFAERPEGSVSTLKIQRTQQEDSAVYLCASSGRDSFYEQYFGPGTRLTVT.

Turning to this clonotype: One base away lies a much larger clone, so this may be a sequencing read error. This chain joins TRBV7-2 and TRBJ2-7; 7 bases line up with TRBD1. The CDR3 runs 13 residues. Germline values: CDR1 SGHTA, CDR2 FQGNSA. CDR3 region: CASFRGSTYEQHF. The CDR3 DNA follows: TGTGCCAGTTTCAGGGGGTCAACCTACGAGCAGCACTTC.

This clonotype was recorded many times. This chain links TRBV5-1 with TRBJ2-7; D possibly corresponds to TRBD1 (6 bases). V was shortened by 4 bases and J by 2 bases, with 10 bases between the two germline ends. Germline CDR1 SGHRS, CDR2 YFSETQ. This CDR3 contains 13 residues. CDR3 sequence: CASSADRTYEQYF. In nucleotides, the CDR3 is TGCGCCAGCAGCGCTGACAGGACCTACGAGCAGTACTTC.

Only a few counts were recorded for this clonotype. The CDR3 coding sequence is TGCGCCAGCAGCCAAACAGCGGGAACCCACGAGCAGTACTTC. It translates to CASSQTAGTHEQYF. The chain employs TRBV4-1 and TRBJ2-7; the match to TRBD2 covers 7 bases. V was clipped by 2 bases and J by 5 bases; unmatched bases: 6. In germline, CDR1 is MGHRA, CDR2 YSYEKL. The CDR3 is 14 residues long.

There are many counts of this clonotype. The genes are TRBV11-2 and TRBJ2-5, with D possibly being TRBD2 (5 bases). CDR1 is SGHAT, CDR2 FQNNGV, per germline. The CDR3 is made up of 15 amino acids. Trimming shortened V by 6 bases and J by 5 bases, and 19 bases separated the two germline ends. CDR3 in amino acids: CASRDPNIARETQYF. CDR3 nucleotides: TGTGCCAGCAGAGATCCGAACATAGCGCGGGAGACCCAGTACTTC.